Listed here are 5 T cell receptor beta chains from one sample, sequenced in a study of CD8+ T cells in alopecia areata. Following extraction, RNA underwent reverse transcription to cDNA, which served as the sequencing template. The table came from immunoSEQ multiplex PCR; TCRdb's copy has only in-frame clones and leaves some out. The table shows about 150,000 clones, with 45% to 60% occurring only once. Sequenced: CD4+ T cells sorted from blood. Source of these receptors: a human donor with alopecia areata.

As to this clone: The sample contains more than one DNA sequence encoding this CDR3. The gene calls are TRBV7-6 and TRBJ2-5; 9 bases agree with TRBD2. The CDR3 contains 14 residues. CDR1 and CDR2 from the germline V gene are SGHVS and FNYEAQ. V shed 0 bases, J shed 5 bases, and the junction held 1 base outside the gene matches. CDR3 in amino acids: CASSLAAGGETQYF. CDR3 coding DNA: TGTGCCAGCAGCTTAGCGGCGGGAGGGGAGACCCAGTACTTC.

The J gene is TRBJ2-3, the V gene TRBV4-2, with 14 bases that match TRBD2. Unmatched junction bases numbered 5, after V lost 4 bases and J lost 5 bases. Germline CDR1 and CDR2: LGHNA and YNFKEQ. CDR3 length: 16 residues. The CDR3 nucleotides read TGTGCCAGCAGCCCCCAGACTAGCGGGAGGGTAGATACGCAGTATTTT. This gives the protein CASSPQTSGRVDTQYF.

This clone was observed a few times. V and J are TRBV29-1 and TRBJ1-2, with D tentatively TRBD1 (6 bases). CDR3 length: 12 amino acids. Germline lookup yields CDR1 SQVTM and CDR2 ANQGSEA. The V gene lost 3 bases and the J gene lost 4 bases, with 9 bases spanning the gap. CDR3 region: CSVDRGGYGYTF. Written as DNA, the CDR3 is TGCAGCGTTGACAGGGGCGGCTATGGCTACACCTTC. The full variable domain, completed using reference TRBV29-1 and TRBJ1-2, is SAVISQKPSRDICQRGTSLTIQCQVDSQVTMMFWYRQQPGQSLTLIATANQGSEATYESGFVIDKFPISRPNLTFSTLTVSNMSPEDSSIYLCSVDRGGYGYTFGSGTRLTVV.

The chain is built from TRBV29-1 and TRBJ2-3; 9 bases fit TRBD2. Per the germline V gene, CDR1 is SQVTM and CDR2 is ANQGSEA. The CDR3 runs to 13 residues. V lost 8 bases, J lost 5 bases, and 8 bases stayed unmatched. The DNA of the CDR3 is TGCAGCCTAGTACGGCGGGAGGGAGATACGCAGTATTTT. Translation gives CSLVRREGDTQYF.

This clone was picked up a small number of times. J is TRBJ2-2 and V is TRBV7-9; 7 bases fit TRBD2. Unmatched junction bases numbered 5, after V lost 10 bases and J lost 0 bases. Germline assignment: CDR1 SEHNR and CDR2 FQNEAQ (reference sequence). The CDR3 covers 14 residues. The CDR3 DNA reads as TGTGCCACCCTAGCGGAGGCGAACACCGGGGAGCTGTTTTTT. This gives the protein CATLAEANTGELFF.